A single sample is the source of the 27 T cell receptor beta chains below, sequenced in a study of molecular identifiers for immune sequencing clone quantification. TCRdb called the PCR reads again in MiXCR, with one record for every CDR3 protein. The table shows some 650,000 distinct CDR3 sequences, with 15% to 20% occurring only once. Specimen: naive CD8+ T cells from blood, with Jurkat cell RNA spiked in. Subset reported: FACS-sorted CD8+CD4-CCR7+CD45RA+ naive T cells. The receptor set was obtained from a human donor in good health. Some libraries in this study had Jurkat cell RNA spiked in.

In this sample, this clonotype turned up a few times. It may be a read error: a sequence one base away is much more abundant. This chain uses TRBV20-1 with TRBJ2-7; 12 positions match TRBD2. Germline V gives CDR1 DFQATT, CDR2 SNEGSKA (reference sequence). J was trimmed by 6 bases and V by 0 bases; bases with no gene match: 15. The CDR3 contains 18 residues. The CDR3 region is CSARDRGLAGGGPCEQYF. The CDR3 DNA sequence: TGCAGTGCTAGAGATCGGGGGCTAGCGGGAGGGGGGCCCTGCGAGCAGTACTTC.

Many counts were recorded for this clonotype. The chain recombines TRBV4-3 with TRBJ2-3; 8 positions match TRBD2. The trim removed 1 base at V and 4 bases at J, leaving 4 bases unmatched. Per germline, CDR1 LGHNA and CDR2 YSLEER. CDR3 size: 15 residues. CDR3 sequence reads: CASSQGLARADTQYF. The CDR3 DNA is TGCGCCAGCAGCCAAGGACTAGCGAGGGCAGATACGCAGTATTTT.

This clonotype showed up many times. The chain couples TRBV7-9 to TRBJ1-4; D is undetermined. Looked up from germline, CDR1 is SEHNR and CDR2 is FQNEAQ (reference sequence). This CDR3 has 16 residues. Trimming took off 4 bases at V and 0 bases at J, with 12 bases between the two ends. Here the CDR3 DNA reads TGTGCCAGCAGCTCACCTGGACGGACAACTAATGAAAAACTGTTTTTT. Translating gives CASSSPGRTTNEKLFF.

In this sample, this clonotype turned up many times. The chain has TRBV6-6 and TRBJ1-5; D not certain. Germline V CDR1 and CDR2: MNHNY, SVGAGI (reference sequence). Trimming stripped 2 bases from V and 7 bases from J, with 9 bases between. This CDR3 comprises 13 residues. The CDR3 DNA reads as TGTGCCAGCAGTTACGATCATGGGCAGCCCCAGCATTTT. This gives the protein CASSYDHGQPQHF.

The sample holds a few counts of this clonotype. The rearrangement links TRBV4-1 to TRBJ2-7; 8 nucleotides match TRBD2. After removal of 5 bases from V and 10 bases from J, the junction contained 10 bases not matched to a gene. CDR3 length: 13 residues. Germline V gene sequence: CDR1 MGHRA, CDR2 YSYEKL. The CDR3 nucleotides read TGCGCCAGCAGCTACGGGGGGGCGGGAGTTCAGTACTTC. This encodes CASSYGGAGVQYF.

This clonotype has more than one count but fewer than ten. This may arise from a read error, as a much more abundant clone is one base away. The gene calls are TRBV3-1 and TRBJ2-2; D remains ambiguous. The CDR3 is made up of 14 amino acids. Per germline, CDR1 LGHDT and CDR2 YNNKEL (reference sequence). The V and J ends lost 5 bases and 2 bases respectively, with 9 bases between them. CDR3 coding DNA: TGTGCCAGCAGCATAGGACCAAACACCGGGGAGCTGTTTTTT. Protein: CASSIGPNTGELFF.

Regarding this clonotype: This likely comes from a read error, as the CDR3 has no conserved phenylalanine or tryptophan at its end. The V and J genes are TRBV7-9 and TRBJ1-2, with D uncertain. V gave up 4 bases and J gave up 4 bases, with 13 bases separating them. Germline assignment: CDR1 SEHNR and CDR2 FQNEAQ (reference sequence). The CDR3 extends over 14 amino acids. Written as DNA, the CDR3 is TGTGCCAGCAGCTACGGAGAGGCCGGCTATGGCTACACCTCC. The encoded protein is CASSYGEAGYGYTS.

A few counts support this clonotype. Since a much larger clone is just one base distant, this may be a read error. The rearrangement joins TRBV6-5 to TRBJ2-7; D is perhaps TRBD1 (6 bases). This CDR3 region has 14 residues. The germline gives CDR1 MNHEY, CDR2 SVGAGI. The CDR3 sequence: CAGSYSGGPYEQYF. CDR3 DNA: TGTGCCGGCAGTTACTCTGGGGGCCCCTACGAGCAGTACTTC.

Comment on this clonotype: One base away lies a much larger clone, so this may be a sequencing read error. V gene TRBV27 combines with J gene TRBJ2-7; 9 bases match TRBD1. CDR3 length: 15 residues. Germline CDR1 and CDR2: MNHEY and SMNVEV (reference sequence). The V gene end was trimmed by 2 bases and the J gene end by 6 bases; junction bases not matched to a gene: 8. The CDR3 region has the DNA TGTGCCAGCAGTTTACCAGGACAGGGGCCGCGCGAGCAGTACTTC. It translates to CASSLPGQGPREQYF.

This clonotype was seen repeatedly, ten times or more. The chain employs TRBV27 and TRBJ1-4; D ambiguous. The germline V and J ends were trimmed by 8 bases and 4 bases, with 2 bases remaining between them. The CDR3 length is 10 residues. Germline CDR1 is MNHEY and CDR2 is SMNVEV (reference sequence). CDR3 sequence reads: CASGNEKLFF. The CDR3 DNA is TGTGCCAGCGGTAATGAAAAACTGTTTTTT. Looking up the rest from reference TRBV27 and TRBJ1-4 gives the full variable domain: EAQVTQNPRYLITVTGKKLTVTCSQNMNHEYMSWYRQDPGLGLRQIYYSMNVEVTDKGDVPEGYKVSRKEKRNFPLILESPSPNQTSLYFCASGNEKLFFGSGTQLSVL.

V usage is TRBV2 and J usage is TRBJ1-2; a weak D match, TRBD1 (5 bases). Per germline, CDR1 SNHLY and CDR2 FYNNEI. The CDR3 covers 13 residues. Trimming stripped 2 bases from V and 6 bases from J, with 10 bases between. CDR3 in DNA: TGTGCCAGCAGTGAATATGAAGGGGATGGCTACACCTTC. Amino acids: CASSEYEGDGYTF.

This clonotype was detected ten times or more. The chain carries TRBV4-1 and TRBJ1-1; no clear D gene. The CDR3 totals 12 residues. Germline loops: CDR1 MGHRA, CDR2 YSYEKL. V was pared by 2 bases and J by 7 bases, with 8 bases between. The DNA for the CDR3 is TGCGCCAGCAGCCAACCGGCCCATGAAGCTTTCTTT. Its protein product is CASSQPAHEAFF.

Concerning this clonotype itself: This may stem from a read error, because a much larger clone lies one nucleotide away. The V gene is TRBV25-1, the J gene TRBJ1-1; D is perhaps TRBD1 (6 bases). Germline-derived CDR1 and CDR2 are MGHDK and SYGVNS. The CDR3 is made up of 11 amino acids. V dropped 10 bases and J dropped 6 bases, with 12 bases sitting between them. CDR3 nucleotide sequence: TGTGCCACCACGGGGGGGCCTGAAGCTTTCTTT. This encodes CATTGGPEAFF.

The sample holds a few counts of this clonotype. The rearrangement joins TRBV20-1 to TRBJ2-7; D assignment may be TRBD1 or TRBD2 (5 bases each). This CDR3 contains 12 residues. Trimming pared 2 bases from V and 3 bases from J, leaving 8 bases between. CDR1 is DFQATT and CDR2 is SNEGSKA in the germline V gene (reference sequence). CDR3 nucleotide sequence: TGCAGTGCTAGAATGGGGGTCTACGAGCAGTACTTC. Protein product: CSARMGVYEQYF.

This clonotype was found many times. This rearrangement joins TRBV20-1 to TRBJ2-3; TRBD2 matches 9 bases. Losses at the gene ends were 0 bases for V and 0 bases for J; bases not matched to a gene: 10. This CDR3 comprises 18 residues. CDR1 and CDR2 from the germline V gene are DFQATT and SNEGSKA (reference sequence). DNA for the CDR3: TGCAGTGCTAGAGATTCCCCGAGACTAGCGGCTAGCACAGATACGCAGTATTTT. It translates to CSARDSPRLAASTDTQYF.

This clonotype was observed a single time. A much more abundant neighbour one base away suggests this may be a read error. The DNA for the CDR3 is TGTGCCAGCGGCCAAGATCGGAGGGGGCCGGTCGAGCAGTACTTC. As protein: CASGQDRRGPVEQYF. The chain has TRBV3-1 and TRBJ2-7, with D perhaps matching TRBD1 (7 bases). Germline V lookup: CDR1 LGHDT, CDR2 YNNKEL (reference sequence). The CDR3 has 15 amino acids.

This clonotype was found a few times. V gene TRBV27 combines with J gene TRBJ2-3; D uncertain. This CDR3 has 15 residues. V was shortened by 3 bases and J by 3 bases, with 13 bases between the two germline ends. The germline CDR1 and CDR2 sequences are MNHEY and SMNVEV (reference sequence). The CDR3 DNA sequence: TGTGCCAGCAGTTTGAGCTTCCCGATGACAGATACGCAGTATTTT. Its protein product is CASSLSFPMTDTQYF.

This clonotype has at least ten counts. The V and J genes are TRBV7-9 and TRBJ2-7; D possibly corresponds to TRBD1 (6 bases). CDR1 is SEHNR, CDR2 FQNEAQ, per germline (reference sequence). The CDR3 has 16 residues. V lost 0 bases, J lost 3 bases, and 15 bases lay in between. The CDR3 DNA reads TGTGCCAGCAGCTTAGCGCTCGCAGGGGATTACTACGAGCAGTACTTC. This translates into CASSLALAGDYYEQYF. The full variable domain, its missing parts supplied by reference TRBV7-9 and TRBJ2-7, is DTGVSQNPRHKITKRGQNVTFRCDPISEHNRLYWYRQTLGQGPEFLTYFQNEAQLEKSRLLSDRFSAERPKGSFSTLEIQRTEQGDSAMYLCASSLALAGDYYEQYFGPGTRLTVT.

This clonotype was seen at least ten times. The V call is TRBV19, the J call TRBJ2-3; D is possibly TRBD1 or TRBD2 (5 bases each). In germline, CDR1 is LNHDA, CDR2 SQIVND (reference sequence). The CDR3 loop spans 13 amino acids. Trimming removed 5 bases from V and 5 bases from J, with 11 bases in between. CDR3 amino acids: CASSGQGVDTQYF. In DNA form, the CDR3 reads TGTGCCAGTAGTGGGCAGGGAGTAGATACGCAGTATTTT.

Of note for this clonotype: A much larger clone differs by one base, so this may be a read error. The genes are TRBV7-2 and TRBJ1-1; D uncertain. The germline V gene encodes CDR1 SGHTA and CDR2 FQGNSA. This CDR3 has 13 amino acids. The V gene lost 0 bases and the J gene lost 5 bases, with 7 bases spanning the gap. CDR3 loop: CASSLAWETEAFF. For the CDR3, the DNA is TGTGCCAGCAGCTTAGCCTGGGAGACTGAAGCTTTCTTT.

This clonotype was counted at least ten times. V usage is TRBV29-1 and J usage is TRBJ2-1; D is ambiguous. V was pared by 4 bases and J by 8 bases, with 12 bases between. The germline V gene encodes CDR1 SQVTM and CDR2 ANQGSEA. CDR3 length: 12 residues. This CDR3 reads CSVVVRRDEQFF. CDR3 DNA: TGCAGCGTTGTTGTCAGGAGAGATGAGCAGTTCTTC.

This clonotype was picked up many times. The gene calls are TRBV21-1 and TRBJ2-3; TRBD2, the D gene given by the table, was not confirmed from the DNA. TRBV21-1 is designated a pseudogene. The CDR3 is made up of 15 amino acids. The CDR3 spells CASSIDRRSTDTQYF. In DNA, the CDR3 is TGTGCCAGCAGCATAGACCGGAGGAGCACAGATACGCAGTATTTT.

This clonotype was counted ten times or more. This chain links TRBV20-1 with TRBJ2-7, with 7 positions matching TRBD1. This CDR3 spans 13 amino acids. The V segment lost 3 bases and the J segment 2 bases; nucleotides outside the gene matches: 4. Germline V gene lookup returns CDR1 DFQATT and CDR2 SNEGSKA (reference sequence). The CDR3 bases are TGCAGTGCTAGGACAGGGACCCCCTACGAGCAGTACTTC. This encodes CSARTGTPYEQYF.

This clonotype showed up many times. V usage is TRBV7-3 and J usage is TRBJ2-7; 8 bases are shared with TRBD2. Germline CDR1 is SGHTA and CDR2 is FQGTGA. The CDR3 has 15 residues. The V gene end was trimmed by 2 bases and the J gene end by 2 bases; junction bases not matched to a gene: 5. The CDR3 region is CASSLGAGDAYEQYF. The CDR3 DNA is TGTGCCAGCAGCTTAGGAGCGGGAGATGCCTACGAGCAGTACTTC.

This chain links TRBV5-4 with TRBJ2-3; TRBD2 matches 8 bases. The V and J ends lost 0 bases and 5 bases, in that order; junction bases with no gene match: 5. There are 15 residues in the CDR3. Germline V CDR1 and CDR2: SGHNT, YYREEE (reference sequence). In DNA, the CDR3 is TGTGCCAGCAGCTTGGCGGGAGGGCCAGAAGATACGCAGTATTTT. Its translation is CASSLAGGPEDTQYF.

This clonotype was counted many times. The chain links TRBV2 to TRBJ1-2; D ambiguous. The CDR3 consists of 15 residues. Germline lookup yields CDR1 SNHLY and CDR2 FYNNEI. Deletions cut 2 bases from V and 4 bases from J, with 14 bases between. The CDR3 region is CASSEFSGSPYGYTF. CDR3 sequence (DNA): TGTGCCAGCAGTGAATTTTCCGGGTCCCCCTATGGCTACACCTTC.

This clonotype has ten or more counts. V usage is TRBV20-1 and J usage is TRBJ1-1; unclear D gene. Germline V gene data show CDR1 as DFQATT and CDR2 as SNEGSKA (reference sequence). The CDR3 runs 13 residues. Trimming took 0 bases from V and 3 from J, leaving 8 bases between them. This CDR3 is CSARDMAHTEAFF. DNA for the CDR3: TGCAGTGCTAGAGATATGGCGCACACTGAAGCTTTCTTT.